These 8 T cell receptor beta chains were sequenced from one sample in a study of blood T cell repertoires in COVID-19 (dated by TCRdb to the early 2020s). Library creation used the immunoSEQ multiplex PCR assay. TCRdb mirrors the immuneACCESS table, restricted to in-frame sequences. Some clones are absent from its copies; in checked studies, under half trace to an unresolved V gene, and the reason for the others is unknown. The sample table holds around 250,000 clones, of which more than 85% were seen once. The ten biggest clones cover under 9% of the sample. Sample: peripheral blood. The source is a woman in her 70s with active or convalescent COVID-19.

The CDR3 DNA follows: TGTGCCAGCAGTCCCACCTGGGGGGATGGCTACACCTTC. This codes for CASSPTWGDGYTF. V is TRBV6-2 or TRBV6-3 and J is TRBJ1-2; D is perhaps TRBD1 (5 bases). The CDR3 is made up of 13 amino acids. Germline V CDR1 and CDR2: MNHEY, SVGEGT. Trimming took 5 bases from V and 6 from J, leaving 13 bases between them.

This clone was observed a handful of times. The chain has TRBV5-6 and TRBJ2-7; D ambiguous. V was clipped by 0 bases and J by 3 bases, with 13 bases between them. Per germline, CDR1 SGHDT and CDR2 YYEEEE. The CDR3 has 15 amino acids. The CDR3 region has the DNA TGTGCCAGCAGCTTGGGGCCCCAGGAAATCTACGAGCAGTACTTC. This sequence encodes CASSLGPQEIYEQYF. Complete variable domain (other parts from reference TRBV5-6 and TRBJ2-7): DAGVTQSPTHLIKTRGQQVTLRCSPKSGHDTVSWYQQALGQGPQFIFQYYEEEERQRGNFPDRFSGHQFPNYSSELNVNALLLGDSALYLCASSLGPQEIYEQYFGPGTRLTVT.

The chain couples TRBV9 to TRBJ1-2, with D perhaps TRBD1 (6 bases). The germline CDR1 and CDR2 sequences are SGDLS and YYNGEE. This CDR3 is 13 amino acids long. Trimming removed 4 bases at V and 8 bases at J, with 15 bases between. CDR3 loop: CASSTPGQEGYTF. DNA for the CDR3: TGTGCCAGCAGCACTCCGGGACAAGAGGGCTACACCTTC.

The rearrangement links TRBV2 to TRBJ1-3; TRBD1 is a possible D gene (5 bases). The CDR3 sequence is 15 residues long. CDR1 SNHLY and CDR2 FYNNEI come from the germline V gene. V shed 7 bases and J shed 4 bases, with 17 bases lying between them. The CDR3 nucleotides read TGTGCCAGCAACCCTGACGGGGGGATAGGAAACACCATATATTTT. This gives the protein CASNPDGGIGNTIYF.

V is TRBV5-6 and J is TRBJ2-1; 10 bases match TRBD2. V lost 4 bases, J lost 9 bases, and 13 bases stayed unmatched. Germline lookup yields CDR1 SGHDT and CDR2 YYEEEE. The CDR3 covers 16 residues. In nucleotides, the CDR3 is TGTGCCAGCAGCGCTTTGAAGCGGGGGGGCCTTGGTGAGCAGTTCTTC. Translation: CASSALKRGGLGEQFF.

The chain is built from TRBV19 and TRBJ2-7; 7 positions agree with TRBD1. The trim removed 4 bases at V and 5 bases at J, leaving 2 bases unmatched. The CDR3 is 12 residues long. Germline V lookup: CDR1 LNHDA, CDR2 SQIVND (reference sequence). CDR3 region: CASSRQGNEQYF. The CDR3 DNA is TGTGCCAGTAGTAGACAGGGAAACGAGCAGTACTTC.

The chain uses TRBV5-4 and TRBJ2-1; TRBD2 agrees at 10 bases. Germline CDR1 and CDR2: SGHNT and YYREEE (reference sequence). The CDR3 has 16 residues. With V trimmed by 3 bases and J by 3 bases, 6 bases remained unmatched. The DNA for the CDR3 is TGTGCCAGCAGCTCCAGCGGGGGGGCCCACTACAATGAGCAGTTCTTC. Its protein product is CASSSSGGAHYNEQFF.

Remarks on this clone: Sequence at one end of the junction differs from germline and may be a read error. The chain joins TRBV12-3 or TRBV12-4 to TRBJ1-1; D uncertain. The CDR3 consists of 12 residues. The CDR3 is CASSSLDRGELF. In DNA, the CDR3 is TGTGCCAGCAGTTCACTAGATCGAGGCGAACTCTTT.